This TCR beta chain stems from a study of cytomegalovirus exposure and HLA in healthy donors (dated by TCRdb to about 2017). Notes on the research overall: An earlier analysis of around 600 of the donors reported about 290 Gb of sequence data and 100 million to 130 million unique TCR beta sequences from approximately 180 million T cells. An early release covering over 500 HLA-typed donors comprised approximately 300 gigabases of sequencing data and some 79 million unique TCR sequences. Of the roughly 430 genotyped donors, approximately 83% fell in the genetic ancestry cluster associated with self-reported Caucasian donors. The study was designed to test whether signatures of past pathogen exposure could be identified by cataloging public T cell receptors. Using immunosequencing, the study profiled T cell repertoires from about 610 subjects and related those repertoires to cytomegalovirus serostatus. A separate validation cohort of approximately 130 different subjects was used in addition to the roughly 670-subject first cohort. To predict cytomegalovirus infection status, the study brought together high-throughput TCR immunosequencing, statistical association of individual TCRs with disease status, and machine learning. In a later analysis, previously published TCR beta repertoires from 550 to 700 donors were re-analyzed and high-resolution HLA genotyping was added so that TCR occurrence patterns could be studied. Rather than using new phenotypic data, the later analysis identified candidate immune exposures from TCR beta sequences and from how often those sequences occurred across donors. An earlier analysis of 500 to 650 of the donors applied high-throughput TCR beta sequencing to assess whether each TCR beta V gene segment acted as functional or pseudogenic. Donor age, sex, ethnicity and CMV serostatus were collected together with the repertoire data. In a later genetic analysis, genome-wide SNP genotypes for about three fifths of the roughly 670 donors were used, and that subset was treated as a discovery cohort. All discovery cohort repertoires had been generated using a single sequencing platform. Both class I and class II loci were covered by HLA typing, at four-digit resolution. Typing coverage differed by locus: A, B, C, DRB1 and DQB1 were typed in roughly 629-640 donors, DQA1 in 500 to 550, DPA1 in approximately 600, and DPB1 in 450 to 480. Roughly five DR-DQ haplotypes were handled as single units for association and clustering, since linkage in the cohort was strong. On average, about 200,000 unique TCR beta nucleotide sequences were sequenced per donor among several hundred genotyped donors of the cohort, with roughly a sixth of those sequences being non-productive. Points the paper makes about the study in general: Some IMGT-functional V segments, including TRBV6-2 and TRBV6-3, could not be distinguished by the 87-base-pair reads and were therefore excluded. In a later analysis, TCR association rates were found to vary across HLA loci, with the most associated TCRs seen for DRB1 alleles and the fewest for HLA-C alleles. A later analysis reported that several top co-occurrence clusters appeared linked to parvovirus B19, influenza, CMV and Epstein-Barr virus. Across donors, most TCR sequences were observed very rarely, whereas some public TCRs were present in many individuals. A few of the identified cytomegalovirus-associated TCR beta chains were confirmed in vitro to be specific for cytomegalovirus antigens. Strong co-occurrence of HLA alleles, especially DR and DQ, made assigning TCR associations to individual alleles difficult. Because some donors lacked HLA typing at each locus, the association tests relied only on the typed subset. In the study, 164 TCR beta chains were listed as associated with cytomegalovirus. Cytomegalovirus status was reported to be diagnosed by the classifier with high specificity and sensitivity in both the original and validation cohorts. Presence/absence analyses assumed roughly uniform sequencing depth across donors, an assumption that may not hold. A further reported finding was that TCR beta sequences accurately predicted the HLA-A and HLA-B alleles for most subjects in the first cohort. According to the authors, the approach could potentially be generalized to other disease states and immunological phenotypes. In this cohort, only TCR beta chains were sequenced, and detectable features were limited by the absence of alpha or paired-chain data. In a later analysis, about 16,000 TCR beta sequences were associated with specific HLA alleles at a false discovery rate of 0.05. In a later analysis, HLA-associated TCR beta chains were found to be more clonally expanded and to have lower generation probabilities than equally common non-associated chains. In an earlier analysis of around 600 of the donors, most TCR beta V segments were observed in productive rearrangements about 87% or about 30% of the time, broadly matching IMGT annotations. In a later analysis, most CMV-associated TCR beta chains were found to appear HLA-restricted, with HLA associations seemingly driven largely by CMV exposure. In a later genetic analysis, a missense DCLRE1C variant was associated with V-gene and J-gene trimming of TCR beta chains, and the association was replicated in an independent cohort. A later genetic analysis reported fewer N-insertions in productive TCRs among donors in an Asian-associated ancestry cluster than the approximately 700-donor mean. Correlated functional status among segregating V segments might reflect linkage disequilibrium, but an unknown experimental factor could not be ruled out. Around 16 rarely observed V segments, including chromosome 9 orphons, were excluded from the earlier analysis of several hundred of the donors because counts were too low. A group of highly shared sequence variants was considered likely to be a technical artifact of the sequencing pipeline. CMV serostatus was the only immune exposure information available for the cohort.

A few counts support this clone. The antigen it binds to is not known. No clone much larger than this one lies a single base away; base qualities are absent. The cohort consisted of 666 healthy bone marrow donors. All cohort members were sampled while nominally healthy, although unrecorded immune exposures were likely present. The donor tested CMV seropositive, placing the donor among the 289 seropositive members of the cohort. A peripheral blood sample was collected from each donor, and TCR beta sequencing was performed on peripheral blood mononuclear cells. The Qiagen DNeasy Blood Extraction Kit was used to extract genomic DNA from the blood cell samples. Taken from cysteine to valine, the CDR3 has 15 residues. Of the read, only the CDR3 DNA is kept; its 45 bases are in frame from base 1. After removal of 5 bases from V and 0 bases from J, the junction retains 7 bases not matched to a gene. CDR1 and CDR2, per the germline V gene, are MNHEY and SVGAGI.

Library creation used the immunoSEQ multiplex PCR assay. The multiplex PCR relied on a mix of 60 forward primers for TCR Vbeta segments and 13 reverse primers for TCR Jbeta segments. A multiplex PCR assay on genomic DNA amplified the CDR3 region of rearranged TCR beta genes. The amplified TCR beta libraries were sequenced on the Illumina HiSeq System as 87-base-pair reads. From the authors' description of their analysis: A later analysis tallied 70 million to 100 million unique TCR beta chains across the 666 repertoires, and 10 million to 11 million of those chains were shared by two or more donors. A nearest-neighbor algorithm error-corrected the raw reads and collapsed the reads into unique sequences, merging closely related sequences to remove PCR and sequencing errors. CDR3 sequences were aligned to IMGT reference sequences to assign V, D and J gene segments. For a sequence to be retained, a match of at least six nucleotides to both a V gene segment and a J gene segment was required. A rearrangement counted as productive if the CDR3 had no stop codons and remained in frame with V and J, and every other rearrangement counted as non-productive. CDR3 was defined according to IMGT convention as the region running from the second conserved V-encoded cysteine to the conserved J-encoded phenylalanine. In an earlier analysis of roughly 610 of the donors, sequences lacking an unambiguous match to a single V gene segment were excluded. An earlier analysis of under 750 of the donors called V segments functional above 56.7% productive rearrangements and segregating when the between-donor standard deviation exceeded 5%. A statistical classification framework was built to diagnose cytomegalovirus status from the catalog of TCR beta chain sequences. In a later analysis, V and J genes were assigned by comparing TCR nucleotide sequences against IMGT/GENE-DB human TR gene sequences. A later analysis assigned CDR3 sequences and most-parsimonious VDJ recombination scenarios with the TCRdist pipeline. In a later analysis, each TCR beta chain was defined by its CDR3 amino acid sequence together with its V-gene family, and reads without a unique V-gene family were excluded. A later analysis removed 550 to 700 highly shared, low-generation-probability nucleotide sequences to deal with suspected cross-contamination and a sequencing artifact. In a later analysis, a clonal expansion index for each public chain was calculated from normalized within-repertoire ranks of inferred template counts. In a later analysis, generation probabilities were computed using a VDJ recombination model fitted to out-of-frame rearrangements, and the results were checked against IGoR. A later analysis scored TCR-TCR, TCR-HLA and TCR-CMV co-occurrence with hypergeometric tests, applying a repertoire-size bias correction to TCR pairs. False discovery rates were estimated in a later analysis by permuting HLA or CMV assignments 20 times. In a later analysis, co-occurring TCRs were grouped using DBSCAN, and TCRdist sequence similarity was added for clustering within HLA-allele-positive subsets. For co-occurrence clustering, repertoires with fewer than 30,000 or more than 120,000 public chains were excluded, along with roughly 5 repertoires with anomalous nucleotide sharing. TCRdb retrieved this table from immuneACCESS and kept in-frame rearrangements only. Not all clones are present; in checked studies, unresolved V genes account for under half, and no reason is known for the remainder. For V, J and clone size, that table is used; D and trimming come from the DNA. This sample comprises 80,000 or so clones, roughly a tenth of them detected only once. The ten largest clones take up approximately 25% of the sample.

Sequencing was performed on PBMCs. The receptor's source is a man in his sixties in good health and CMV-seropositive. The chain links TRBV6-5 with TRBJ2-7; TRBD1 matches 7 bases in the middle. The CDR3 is CASSGWTGRSYEQYV. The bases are TGTGCCAGCAGTGGTTGGACAGGACGCTCCTACGAGCAGTACGTC.